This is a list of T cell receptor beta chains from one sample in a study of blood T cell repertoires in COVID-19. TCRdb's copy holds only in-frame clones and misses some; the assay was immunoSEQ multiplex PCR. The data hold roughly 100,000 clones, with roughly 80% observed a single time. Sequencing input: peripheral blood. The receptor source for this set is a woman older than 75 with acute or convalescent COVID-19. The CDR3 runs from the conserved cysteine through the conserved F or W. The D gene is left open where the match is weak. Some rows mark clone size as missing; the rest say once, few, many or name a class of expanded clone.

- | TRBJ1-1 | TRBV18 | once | TGTGCCAGCTCAGCCCGGGGGACTGAAGCTTTCTTT | CASSARGTEAFF
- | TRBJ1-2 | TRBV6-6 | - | TGTGCCACCAGACCAGGGATGGCCTTTGATGGCTACACCTTC | CATRPGMAFDGYTF
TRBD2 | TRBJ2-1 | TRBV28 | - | TGTGCCAGCAGCGATACTAGCGGGTTCTCCTACAATGAGCAGTTCTTC | CASSDTSGFSYNEQFF
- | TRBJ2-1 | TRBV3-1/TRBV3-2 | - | TGTGCCAGCAGCAAGGGGGAGCTGCAGTTCTTC | CASSKGELQFF
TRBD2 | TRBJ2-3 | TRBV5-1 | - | TGCGCCAGCAGCTTGGGGTCTAGCGGTCTAATCACAGATACGCAGTATTTT | CASSLGSSGLITDTQYF
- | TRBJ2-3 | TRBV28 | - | TGTGCCAGCAGTTTAAGGAGCGGGCGCGATACGCAGTATTTT | CASSLRSGRDTQYF
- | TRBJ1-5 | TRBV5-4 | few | TGTGCCAGCAGCAAGGAGGTTAATCAGCCCCAGCATTTT | CASSKEVNQPQHF
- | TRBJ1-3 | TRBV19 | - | TGTGCCAGTAGTACCCAGGGAAACACCATATATTTT | CASSTQGNTIYF
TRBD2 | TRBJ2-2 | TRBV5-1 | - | TGCGCCAGCAGCTTCGGACCGGGGGGCACCGGGGAGCTGTTTTTT | CASSFGPGGTGELFF
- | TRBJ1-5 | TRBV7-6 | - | TGTGCCAGCAGCTTAGAGGGGGGGGTTAGCAATCAGCCCCAGCATTTT | CASSLEGGVSNQPQHF
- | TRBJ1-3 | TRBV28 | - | TGTGCCAGCAAGGGACTCTCAGGTGGAAACACCATATATTTT | CASKGLSGGNTIYF
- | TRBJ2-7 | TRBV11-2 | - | TGTGCCAGCAGCTTGAGACTGAACTACGAGCAGTACTTC | CASSLRLNYEQYF
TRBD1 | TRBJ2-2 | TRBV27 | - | TGTGCCAGCCAACGCTCCGGACAGGGAAACACCGGGGAGCTGTTTTTT | CASQRSGQGNTGELFF
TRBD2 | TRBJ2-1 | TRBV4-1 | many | TGCGCCAGCAGCCAAGCCGAGCGGGATGACGATGAGCAGTTCTTC | CASSQAERDDDEQFF
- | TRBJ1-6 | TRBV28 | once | TGTGCCAGCAGTTTACAGGGGAATGACTCACCCCTCCACTTT | CASSLQGNDSPLHF
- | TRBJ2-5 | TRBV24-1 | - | TGTGCCACCAGTGATTTGGACAGGAAGAAAGAGACCCAGTACTTC | CATSDLDRKKETQYF